This TCR beta chain was sequenced during a study of blood T cells in healthy people across ages. The second PCR ran about 6 to 11 cycles with a sample-barcoded 5' primer and J-beta primers. Unique molecular identifiers of 12 random nucleotides labeled each cDNA. TCRdb processed the 5' RACE reads anew with MiXCR; each CDR3 protein has one entry. The sample lists roughly 730,000 distinct CDR3 sequences; roughly 56% were seen once. Germline trimming cut 1 base from V and 6 bases from J; bases unmatched to any gene: 2. This CDR3 spans 13 amino acids. Germline CDR1 and CDR2: SNHLY and FYNNEI. This clonotype showed up just a few times.

This TCR was recovered from a man aged 35-49 years in good health. The V call is TRBV2, the J call TRBJ2-7; 8 bases are shared with TRBD2. The sample consisted of blood. DNA for the CDR3: TGTGCCAGCAGTGAAGAGCGGGGGATCGAGCAGTACTTC. Translated, it gives CASSEERGIEQYF.